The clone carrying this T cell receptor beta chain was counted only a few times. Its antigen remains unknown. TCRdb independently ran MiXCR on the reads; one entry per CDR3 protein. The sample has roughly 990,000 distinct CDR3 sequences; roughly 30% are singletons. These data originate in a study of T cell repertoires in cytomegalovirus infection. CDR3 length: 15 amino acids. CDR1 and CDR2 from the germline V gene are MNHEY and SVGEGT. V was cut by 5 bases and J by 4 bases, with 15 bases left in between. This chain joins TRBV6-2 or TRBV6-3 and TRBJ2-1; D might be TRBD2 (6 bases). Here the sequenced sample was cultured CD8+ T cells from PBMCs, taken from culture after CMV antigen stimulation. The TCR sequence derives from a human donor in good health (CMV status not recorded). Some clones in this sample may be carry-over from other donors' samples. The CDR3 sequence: CASSPLATFYNEQFF. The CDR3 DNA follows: TGTGCCAGCAGTCCCCTAGCGACGTTTTACAATGAGCAGTTCTTC.